This entry lists 12 T cell receptor beta chains sequenced from one sample in a study of cytomegalovirus exposure and HLA in healthy donors. Both 60 Vbeta primers and 13 Jbeta primers went into the PCR. Method: immunoSEQ multiplex PCR; TCRdb's copy keeps in-frame clones and lacks some. The sample shows around 190,000 clones, about 80% of them seen only once. The sequenced sample was PBMCs. These receptors all stem from a woman aged 25 to 39 in good health and CMV-seropositive.

V usage is TRBV11-2 and J usage is TRBJ2-1; TRBD2 agrees at 9 bases. Germline-derived CDR1 and CDR2 are SGHAT and FQNNGV. The CDR3 is 18 amino acids. The V gene end was trimmed by 3 bases and the J gene end by 5 bases; junction bases not matched to a gene: 14. CDR3 nucleotide sequence: TGTGCCAGCAGCTTGGGGCGGGGGGGCAGTATGAGGCACAATGAGCAGTTCTTC. It yields the protein CASSLGRGGSMRHNEQFF.

This clone was detected once. The V call is TRBV30, the J call TRBJ2-3; 11 bases line up with TRBD2. With V trimmed by 6 bases and J by 6 bases, 5 bases remained unmatched. The CDR3 extends over 13 amino acids. Germline CDR1 reads GTSNPN; CDR2 reads SVGIG (reference sequence). The CDR3 DNA follows: TGTGCCTGCTTGGGACTAGCGGTGGATACGCAGTATTTT. Its protein product is CACLGLAVDTQYF.

This rearrangement joins TRBV5-6 to TRBJ2-6; a weak D match, TRBD1 (6 bases). This CDR3 has 14 residues. V shed 6 bases and J shed 3 bases, with 10 bases lying between them. CDR1 and CDR2 (germline): SGHDT, YYEEEE. For the CDR3, the DNA is TGTGCCAGCAACAGGGACCTTGGGGCCAACGTCCTGACTTTC. Amino acid sequence: CASNRDLGANVLTF.

The chain recombines TRBV15 with TRBJ1-5; possible D gene TRBD1, 6 bases. The V gene lost 3 bases and the J gene lost 0 bases, with 15 bases spanning the gap. The CDR3 totals 17 residues. Germline lookup yields CDR1 LNHNV and CDR2 YYDKDF (reference sequence). The CDR3 region is CATSRWRGGSSNQPQHF. The CDR3 DNA reads TGTGCCACCAGCAGGTGGAGGGGGGGAAGTAGCAATCAGCCCCAGCATTTT.

V is TRBV5-4 and J is TRBJ2-7; TRBD1 is a possible D gene (6 bases). The V gene's germline CDR1 is SGHNT and CDR2 YYREEE (reference sequence). Trimming pared 3 bases from V and 6 bases from J, leaving 19 bases between. This CDR3 is built from 15 residues. CDR3 coding DNA: TGTGCCAGCAGCTCGCCTGGGGGCCTCATGGGCGAGCAGTACTTC. This codes for CASSSPGGLMGEQYF.

The chain carries TRBV11-2 and TRBJ2-2; 7 nucleotides match TRBD2. CDR1 and CDR2 from the germline V gene are SGHAT and FQNNGV. The V segment lost 3 bases and the J segment 2 bases; nucleotides outside the gene matches: 0. CDR3 length equals 14 residues. CDR3 sequence reads: CASSLGLNTGELFF. The CDR3 region has the DNA TGTGCCAGCAGCTTGGGACTAAACACCGGGGAGCTGTTTTTT.

The J gene is TRBJ2-4, the V gene TRBV16; D possibly corresponds to TRBD2 (6 bases). The germline V gene has CDR1 KGHSY and CDR2 FQNENV. CDR3 length: 16 amino acids. The V and J ends lost 0 bases and 0 bases respectively, with 9 bases between them. The CDR3 sequence is CASSQSAGIAKNIQYF. The CDR3 bases are TGTGCCAGCAGCCAATCCGCGGGGATAGCCAAAAACATTCAGTACTTC. The complete variable domain, with remaining parts taken from reference TRBV16 and TRBJ2-4, reads GEEVAQTPKHLVRGEGQKAKLYCAPIKGHSYVFWYQQVLKNEFKFLISFQNENVFDETGMPKERFSAKCLPNSPCSLEIQATKLEDSAVYFCASSQSAGIAKNIQYFGAGTRLSVL.

J is TRBJ1-2 and V is TRBV19; tentatively, D is TRBD1 (6 bases). Germline V lookup: CDR1 LNHDA, CDR2 SQIVND (reference sequence). The CDR3 has 10 residues. The V end lost 10 bases, the J end lost 8 bases, and 11 bases lay between the germline ends. Here the CDR3 DNA reads TGTGCCACCTACCAGGGGGGCTACACCTTC. This encodes CATYQGGYTF. Filled out from reference TRBV19 and TRBJ1-2, the complete variable domain reads DGGITQSPKYLFRKEGQNVTLSCEQNLNHDAMYWYRQDPGQGLRLIYYSQIVNDFQKGDIAEGYSVSREKKESFPLTVTSAQKNPTAFYLCATYQGGYTFGSGTRLTVV.

The chain recombines TRBV10-1 with TRBJ1-1; tentatively, D is TRBD1 (6 bases). The CDR3 length is 13 residues. The ends were cut back, 8 bases at V and 0 bases at J, with 10 bases in the middle. Germline assignment: CDR1 WNHNN and CDR2 SYGVQD (reference sequence). The DNA for the CDR3 is TGCGCCAGCGGAACAGGGATGAACACTGAAGCTTTCTTT. It yields the protein CASGTGMNTEAFF.

This clone was observed a single time. The chain links TRBV2 to TRBJ2-7, with 8 bases matching TRBD1. Looked up from germline, CDR1 is SNHLY and CDR2 is FYNNEI. V lost 6 bases and J lost 3; bases outside the gene matches: 1. This CDR3 is built from 12 residues. The chain's CDR3 is CASSDRGYEQYF. CDR3 DNA: TGTGCCAGCAGCGACAGGGGCTACGAGCAGTACTTC. Variable domain in full (rest from reference TRBV2 and TRBJ2-7): EPEVTQTPSHQVTQMGQEVILRCVPISNHLYFYWYRQILGQKVEFLVSFYNNEISEKSEIFDDQFSVERPDGSNFTLKIRSTKLEDSAMYFCASSDRGYEQYFGPGTRLTVT.

This clone turned up a few times. The V and J genes are TRBV7-3 and TRBJ1-1; 8 bases agree with TRBD1. V lost 9 bases and J lost 3; bases outside the gene matches: 9. CDR1 and CDR2 (germline): SGHTA, FQGTGA. This CDR3 has 14 residues. The CDR3 loop reads CASSRGHGDTEAFF. The CDR3 bases are TGTGCCAGTTCCAGGGGGCACGGGGACACTGAAGCTTTCTTT. The entire variable domain, with the rest obtained from reference TRBV7-3 and TRBJ1-1, is as follows: GAGVSQTPSNKVTEKGKYVELRCDPISGHTALYWYRQSLGQGPEFLIYFQGTGAADDSGLPNDRFFAVRPEGSVSTLKIQRTERGDSAVYLCASSRGHGDTEAFFGQGTRLTVV.

The J gene is TRBJ2-5, the V gene TRBV28; TRBD1 matches at 7 bases. J was trimmed by 1 base and V by 5 bases; bases with no gene match: 7. The CDR3 is made up of 15 amino acids. The germline gives CDR1 MDHEN, CDR2 SYDVKM. The CDR3 DNA reads as TGTGCCAGCAGTAACCGGGACAGTAGCCAAGAGACCCAGTACTTC. It codes for CASSNRDSSQETQYF.